Listed here are 8 T cell receptor beta chains from one sample, sequenced in a study of blood T cell repertoires in COVID-19. Sequencing was performed with immunoSEQ multiplex PCR; in TCRdb, only in-frame clones are kept and a portion is missing. The table includes 150,000 to 200,000 clones, 85% detected once. The sample was peripheral blood. The receptor source for this set is a man aged 55 to 70 with COVID-19, enrolled during active disease.

The rearrangement joins TRBV19 to TRBJ2-7; 8 bases are shared with TRBD2. CDR3 size: 16 residues. In germline, CDR1 is LNHDA, CDR2 SQIVND (reference sequence). J lost 0 bases, V lost 6 bases, and 10 bases had no gene match. The CDR3 bases are TGTGCCAGTAGCGCTCTGGCGGGAGGAGGCTCCTACGAGCAGTACTTC. It translates to CASSALAGGGSYEQYF.

This rearrangement joins TRBV12-3 or TRBV12-4 to TRBJ1-6; no reliable D call. The CDR3 length is 12 residues. V lost 3 bases to trimming and J lost 7 bases, with 4 bases between them. The CDR3 sequence is CASSFPNSPLHF. DNA for the CDR3: TGTGCCAGCAGTTTCCCGAATTCACCCCTCCACTTT.

This clone has ten or more counts. The chain links TRBV7-9 to TRBJ1-6; 7 bases match TRBD1. V was clipped by 2 bases and J by 7 bases; unmatched bases: 2. Germline assignment: CDR1 SEHNR and CDR2 FQNEAQ (reference sequence). The CDR3 loop spans 14 amino acids. CDR3 coding DNA: TGTGCCAGCAGCTTAAACAGGGGAAATTCACCCCTCCACTTT. Translated: CASSLNRGNSPLHF. Full variable domain (missing parts from reference TRBV7-9 and TRBJ1-6): DTGVSQNPRHKITKRGQNVTFRCDPISEHNRLYWYRQTLGQGPEFLTYFQNEAQLEKSRLLSDRFSAERPKGSFSTLEIQRTEQGDSAMYLCASSLNRGNSPLHFGNGTRLTVT.

The chain couples TRBV7-9 to TRBJ1-2, with TRBD1 as a possible D gene (5 bases). Trimming cost V 5 bases and J 5 bases, with 12 bases left between them. This CDR3 is 13 amino acids long. Germline assignment: CDR1 SEHNR and CDR2 FQNEAQ (reference sequence). The CDR3, as DNA: TGTGCCAGCAGCATGTTGTCAGGGTATGGCTACACCTTC. Protein product: CASSMLSGYGYTF. Looking up the rest from reference TRBV7-9 and TRBJ1-2 gives the full variable domain: DTGVSQNPRHKITKRGQNVTFRCDPISEHNRLYWYRQTLGQGPEFLTYFQNEAQLEKSRLLSDRFSAERPKGSFSTLEIQRTEQGDSAMYLCASSMLSGYGYTFGSGTRLTVV.

The chain couples TRBV28 to TRBJ1-6, with 8 bases lining up with TRBD1. With V trimmed by 5 bases and J by 5 bases, 2 bases remained unmatched. Germline CDR1 reads MDHEN; CDR2 reads SYDVKM. This CDR3 comprises 14 residues. CDR3 sequence (DNA): TGTGCCAGCAGTAAGACAGGGGATAATTCACCCCTCCACTTT. As protein: CASSKTGDNSPLHF.

The rearrangement uses TRBV19 and TRBJ1-1; D may be TRBD1 (6 bases). CDR3 length: 12 residues. Per germline, CDR1 LNHDA and CDR2 SQIVND (reference sequence). V lost 4 bases, J lost 8 bases, and 11 bases lay in between. Written as DNA, the CDR3 is TGTGCCAGTAGTAACAGGGTTAAAGAAGCTTTCTTT. Protein: CASSNRVKEAFF.

V usage is TRBV12-5 and J usage is TRBJ1-3, with D possibly TRBD1 on 5 matching bases. The V gene's germline CDR1 is LGHNT and CDR2 FRNRAP. V dropped 10 bases and J dropped 3 bases, with 10 bases sitting between them. CDR3 size: 12 residues. The CDR3 spells CATQGNGNTIYF. CDR3 in DNA: TGTGCTACCCAGGGTAATGGAAACACCATATATTTT.

The rearrangement uses TRBV6-5 and TRBJ2-2; 7 nucleotides agree with TRBD1. The germline V gene has CDR1 MNHEY and CDR2 SVGAGI. The CDR3 covers 14 residues. J was trimmed by 4 bases and V by 6 bases; bases with no gene match: 5. The DNA for the CDR3 is TGTGCCAGCAGGGTGACAGGGAGCACCGGGGAGCTGTTTTTT. It encodes CASRVTGSTGELFF.